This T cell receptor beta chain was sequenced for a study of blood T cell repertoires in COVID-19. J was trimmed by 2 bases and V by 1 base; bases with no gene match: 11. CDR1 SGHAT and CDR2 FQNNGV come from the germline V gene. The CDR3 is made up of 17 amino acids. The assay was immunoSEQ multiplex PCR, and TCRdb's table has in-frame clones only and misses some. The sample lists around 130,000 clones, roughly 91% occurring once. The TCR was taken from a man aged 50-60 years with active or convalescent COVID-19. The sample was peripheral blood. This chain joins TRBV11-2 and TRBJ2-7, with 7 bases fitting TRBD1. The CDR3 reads CASSLARDSTTPYEQYF. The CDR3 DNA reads TGTGCCAGCAGCTTAGCGAGGGACAGCACAACCCCCTACGAGCAGTACTTC.